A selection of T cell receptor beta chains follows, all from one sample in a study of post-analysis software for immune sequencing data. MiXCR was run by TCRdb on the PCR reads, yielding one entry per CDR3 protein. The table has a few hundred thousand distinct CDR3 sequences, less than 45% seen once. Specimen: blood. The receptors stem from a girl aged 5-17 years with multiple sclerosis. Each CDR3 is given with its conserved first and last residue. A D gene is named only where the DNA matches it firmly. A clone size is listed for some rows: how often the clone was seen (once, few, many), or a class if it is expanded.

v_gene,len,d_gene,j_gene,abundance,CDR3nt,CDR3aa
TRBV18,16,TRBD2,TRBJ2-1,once,TGTGCCAGCTCATCGACGCCAGCGGGAGGCCACAATGAGCAGTTCTTC,CASSSTPAGGHNEQFF
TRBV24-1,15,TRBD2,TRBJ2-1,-,TGTGCCACCAGTGATCGAGGCGGGGGATCCAATGAGCAGTTCTTC,CATSDRGGGSNEQFF
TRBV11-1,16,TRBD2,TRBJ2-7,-,TGTGCCAGCAGCTCCGGACTAGCGGGAGGTCGCTACGAGCAGTACTTC,CASSSGLAGGRYEQYF
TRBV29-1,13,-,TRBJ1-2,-,TGCAGCGGAATGGACAGATCTTCGGGTGGCTACACCTTC,CSGMDRSSGGYTF
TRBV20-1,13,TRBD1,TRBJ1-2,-,TGCAGTGCTCCCCGGACAGGGGGCTACGGCTACACCTTC,CSAPRTGGYGYTF
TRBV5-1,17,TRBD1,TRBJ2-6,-,TGCGCCAGCAGCTCGGGACAGGGCAATTACGGGGCCAACGTCCTGACTTTC,CASSSGQGNYGANVLTF
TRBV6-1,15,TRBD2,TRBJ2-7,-,TGTGCCAGCAGTGTGGAGGGAGGGCCATCCTACGAGCAGTACTTC,CASSVEGGPSYEQYF
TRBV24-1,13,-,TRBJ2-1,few,TGTGCCACCAAGAGCCCGGGCGGAGGTGAGCAGTTCTTC,CATKSPGGGEQFF
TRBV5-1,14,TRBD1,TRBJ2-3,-,TGCGCCAGCAGCCAGGACAGGGGGATAGATACGCAGTATTTT,CASSQDRGIDTQYF
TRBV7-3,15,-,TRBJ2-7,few,TGTGCCAGCAGCTTAGTAGGACTAACAACATCCGAGCAGTACTTC,CASSLVGLTTSEQYF
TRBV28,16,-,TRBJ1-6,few,TGTGCCAGCAGTGCTGACTCCGGGGTTGATAATTCACCCCTCCACTTT,CASSADSGVDNSPLHF
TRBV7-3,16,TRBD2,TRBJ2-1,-,TGTGCCAGCAGCTCCCTGACTAGCGGGGTCAACAATGAGCAGTTCTTC,CASSSLTSGVNNEQFF
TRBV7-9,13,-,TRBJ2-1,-,TGTGCCAGCGATGCTGGGACCACCAATGAGCAGTTCTTC,CASDAGTTNEQFF
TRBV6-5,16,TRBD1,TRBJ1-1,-,TGTGCCAGCAGTTACCGACGACAGGGGGCGAACACTGAAGCTTTCTTT,CASSYRRQGANTEAFF
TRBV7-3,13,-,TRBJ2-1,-,TGTGCCAGCAGCTTAGCCTACCAGAATGAGCAGTTCTTC,CASSLAYQNEQFF
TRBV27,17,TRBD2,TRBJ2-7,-,TGTGCCAGCAGTTCACGGACTAGCGGGAGTCACTACAATGAGCAGTACTTC,CASSSRTSGSHYNEQYF
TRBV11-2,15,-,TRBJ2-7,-,TGTGCCAGCAGCTTAGGAGAGGGGGACGTCTACGAGCAGTACTTC,CASSLGEGDVYEQYF
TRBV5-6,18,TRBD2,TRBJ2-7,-,TGTGCCAGCAGCTACGCTGCGGCTATCAGTAGCGGGAGTTACGAGCAGTACTTC,CASSYAAAISSGSYEQYF
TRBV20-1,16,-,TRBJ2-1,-,TGCAGTGCTAGAGGGGGGCGAGCGGTCTCGTACAATGAGCAGTTCTTC,CSARGGRAVSYNEQFF
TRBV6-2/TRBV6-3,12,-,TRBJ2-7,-,TGTGCCAGCAGTTACTCGTTCTTCGAGCAGTACTTC,CASSYSFFEQYF
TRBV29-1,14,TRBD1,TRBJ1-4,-,TGCAGCGTCCGACAGGGGCCTACCAATGAAAAACTGTTTTTT,CSVRQGPTNEKLFF
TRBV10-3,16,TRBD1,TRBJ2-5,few,TGTGCCATCAGTGACCGGGACAGGGTCCTCCAAGAGACCCAGTACTTC,CAISDRDRVLQETQYF
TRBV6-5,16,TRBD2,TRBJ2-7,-,TGTGCCAGCAGTTACGGCGGGGCGGGAGGCCTTTACGAGCAGTACTTC,CASSYGGAGGLYEQYF
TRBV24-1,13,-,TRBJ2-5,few,TGTGCCACCAGTGATCAAAAATGGGAGACCCAGTACTTC,CATSDQKWETQYF
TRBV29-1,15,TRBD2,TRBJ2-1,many,TGCAGCGCTGCCGGGACTAGCTACTCCTACAATGAGCAGTTCTTC,CSAAGTSYSYNEQFF
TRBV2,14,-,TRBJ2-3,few,TGTGCCAGCAGTGAGACACCTAGCACAGATACGCAGTATTTT,CASSETPSTDTQYF